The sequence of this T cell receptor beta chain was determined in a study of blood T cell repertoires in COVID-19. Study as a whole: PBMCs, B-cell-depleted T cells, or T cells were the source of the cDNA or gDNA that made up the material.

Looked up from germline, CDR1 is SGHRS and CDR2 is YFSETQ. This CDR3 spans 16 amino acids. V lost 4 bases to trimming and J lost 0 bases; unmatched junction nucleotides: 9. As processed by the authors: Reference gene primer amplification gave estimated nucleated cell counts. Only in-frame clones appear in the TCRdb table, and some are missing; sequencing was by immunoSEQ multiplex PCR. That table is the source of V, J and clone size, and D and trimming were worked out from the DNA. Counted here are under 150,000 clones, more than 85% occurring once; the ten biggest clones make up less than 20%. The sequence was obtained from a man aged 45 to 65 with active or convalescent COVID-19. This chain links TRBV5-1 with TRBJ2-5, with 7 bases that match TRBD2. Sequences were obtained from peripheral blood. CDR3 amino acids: CASSVGVGGYQETQYF. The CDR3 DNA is TGCGCCAGCAGCGTGGGGGTCGGGGGGTACCAAGAGACCCAGTACTTC.